A single T cell receptor (beta chain) is shown here with its context. As yet, its antigen is unknown. The CDR3 runs to 14 residues. Germline CDR1 reads SQVTM; CDR2 reads ANQGSEA. Trimming pared 4 bases from V and 1 base from J, leaving 14 bases between. Method: immunoSEQ multiplex PCR; TCRdb's copy keeps in-frame clones and lacks some. The sample lists about 82,000 clones; 85% to 95% were seen once. The record originates from a study of cytomegalovirus exposure and HLA in healthy donors. Overall study results and limits: The study flagged roughly 150 TCR beta chains as cytomegalovirus-associated. Specificity for CMV antigens was confirmed in vitro for a few of the CMV-associated chains.

Sequencing was done on a sample of PBMCs. This TCR was recovered from a man younger than 35 in good health and CMV-seronegative. This chain connects TRBV29-1 to TRBJ2-7, with a tentative D call TRBD2 (5 bases). The CDR3 nucleotides read TGCAGCGTTGGAAATGGTCGGGGTTCCTACGAGCAGTACTTC. Protein product: CSVGNGRGSYEQYF.